The table lists the clone carrying this T cell receptor beta chain with many counts. TCRdb re-called the 5' RACE reads with MiXCR, one entry per CDR3 protein. The table lists about 25,000 distinct CDR3 sequences, 4.5% to 7% of them singletons. Germline assignment: CDR1 SGHRS and CDR2 YFSETQ. The CDR3 spans 13 residues. V dropped 0 bases and J dropped 9 bases, with 10 bases sitting between them. This sample stems from a study of early T cells in non-severe SARS-CoV-2 infection. The TCR sequence derives from an adult who was a healthcare worker with PCR-confirmed SARS-CoV-2 infection or an uninfected control (not recorded which). What was sequenced was whole blood. This chain connects TRBV5-1 to TRBJ1-5; D not certain. The CDR3 here is CASSLAGGRPQHF. The CDR3 nucleotides read TGCGCCAGCAGCTTGGCTGGTGGGCGGCCCCAGCATTTT.